This TCR beta chain comes out of a study of T cell responses to AZD1222 COVID-19 vaccine. CDR1 is SGHAT, CDR2 FQNNGV, per germline. The CDR3 covers 12 residues. V was cut by 2 bases and J by 4 bases, with 5 bases left in between. As to this clone: Its antigen is still unknown.

Study results and caveats: Spike-specific TCR breadth and depth rose after two AZD1222 doses.

Generated by immunoSEQ multiplex PCR, the TCRdb table keeps only in-frame clones and is missing some. The repertoire holds 100,000 to 150,000 clones, with 70% to 90% as singletons. The chain combines TRBV11-2 with TRBJ1-1, with D unresolved. This receptor was obtained from an adult in good health. The sample in question was peripheral blood, obtained on day 0 of AZD1222 vaccination. CDR3 residues: CASSLSRTEAFF. The CDR3 DNA follows: TGTGCCAGCAGCTTATCGCGCACTGAAGCTTTCTTT.